This T cell receptor (beta chain) is from a study of T cell responses to AZD1222 COVID-19 vaccine listed by TCRdb under 2021. Regarding the complete study: TCR sequencing was performed for 233 trial participants, of whom about 200 were given two doses of AZD1222 and around 25 were given two doses of MenACWY control vaccine. Trial participants were enrolled by age into 18-55, 56-69 and 70-plus year subgroups, with approximately 160, 26 and 62 TCR-sequenced participants respectively. The research as a whole found: Conclusions about previously exposed vaccinees are limited, since just six or seven AZD1222 recipients were seropositive for SARS-CoV-2 at baseline. The vaccine-associated CD4 TCRs covered the entire spike protein, and the dominant responses fell in regions 160-218 and 743-854. Participants were mostly white British and included more females than males, and it was suggested by the authors that clonal diversity may have been underestimated. Reportedly, close to half of the unique spike-specific TCRs recognized epitopes lying outside the regions that are mutated in the B.1.351 and B.1.1.7 variants. Because no samples from the day 14 peak response were available, repertoires could be characterized only after the peak T cell response. The 56-69-year group was small, and its depth increase did not reach significance, likely because of low power. A significant rise in spike-specific TCR breadth and depth was observed after two AZD1222 doses relative to day 0 and relative to MenACWY recipients.

The time point label, as the study defines it: about 28 days (+/-7) after the second vaccine dose. AZD1222 recipients with second doses at about 4 weeks or about 12 weeks were pooled, because spike-specific TCR depth and breadth did not differ between schedules. Vaccinee samples came from UK trials COV001 and COV002, including a single-blind randomized controlled phase 2/3 trial of AZD1222 (ChAdOx1 nCoV-19) in healthy adults. For TCRbeta chain sequencing, PBMC samples were collected from trial participants at day 0 and at day 28 after the second dose. Trimming leaves V shorter by 5 bases and J shorter by 5 bases, with the junction holding 10 bases beyond the gene matches. Taken from cysteine to phenylalanine, the CDR3 has 15 residues. Only the CDR3 DNA is retained, 45 bases long and in frame from the first base. In the germline V gene (reference sequence), CDR1 corresponds to LNHDA and CDR2 to SQIVND.

The CDR3 regions of human TCRbeta chains were subjected to immunosequencing. The authors processed their data as follows. Repertoire TCRs were checked for matches against a reference library of SARS-CoV-2-specific TCRs that had been generated using the MIRA antigen-specificity platform. Breadth was defined as the fraction of unique TCRs that were SARS-CoV-2-associated. Depth was defined as the fraction of total T cells that were SARS-CoV-2-associated. Using the MIRA data, each spike-specific TCR was mapped to the spike region that the TCR reacts to and placed in a CD4 or CD8 class. Log10-transformed breadth and depth values were compared by one-way ANOVA with Sidak's multiple comparisons tests. Sourced from immuneACCESS, this table was stored by TCRdb with only in-frame sequences that have V and J called. A share of the clones is absent; for the studies checked, an unresolved V gene accounts for under half, and the remainder has no known explanation. From that table come the V and J calls and clone size; the DNA was used to work out D and trimming. Across this sample there are around 100,000 clones, with approximately 88% seen only once. About 6.8% of the sample comes from the top ten.

Worth noting for this clone: It lacks a known antigen. The sample holds no much larger clone one base away, and base qualities are not on file.

Source: peripheral blood, taken 28 days after the second AZD1222 dose. The rearranged chain carries TRBV19 and TRBJ1-2; 8 nucleotides in the junction match TRBD1. The sequence was collected from an adult who received the AZD1222 COVID-19 vaccine. The nucleotides read TGTGCCAGTAGTCTCCTGGCAGGGGGCGAATATGGCTACACCTTC. Translated, it gives CASSLLAGGEYGYTF.